This T cell receptor (beta chain) was sequenced during a study of cytomegalovirus exposure and HLA in healthy donors. CDR3 length: 14 amino acids. Study findings and constraints: Across HLA loci, a later analysis found differing TCR association rates, with DRB1 most and HLA-C fewest.

PCR was performed using 60 Vbeta and 13 Jbeta primers. TCRdb keeps only in-frame clones here, not all; method: immunoSEQ multiplex PCR. Of 120,000 or so clones listed, approximately 80% were seen once; the top ten hold under 3%. Concerning this clone: Its cognate antigen is unknown.

Sample: PBMCs. This chain uses TRBV12-2 with TRBJ2-7; TRBD1, the table's D call, lacks a check against the DNA. TRBV12-2 is tagged as a pseudogene. The TCR originated in a man aged 25-40 years in good health and CMV-seronegative. CDR3 bases: TGTGCAAGTCGCTTAGCGCTGATCCCGCAGGGGGAGTACTTC. This translates into CASRLALIPQGEYF.